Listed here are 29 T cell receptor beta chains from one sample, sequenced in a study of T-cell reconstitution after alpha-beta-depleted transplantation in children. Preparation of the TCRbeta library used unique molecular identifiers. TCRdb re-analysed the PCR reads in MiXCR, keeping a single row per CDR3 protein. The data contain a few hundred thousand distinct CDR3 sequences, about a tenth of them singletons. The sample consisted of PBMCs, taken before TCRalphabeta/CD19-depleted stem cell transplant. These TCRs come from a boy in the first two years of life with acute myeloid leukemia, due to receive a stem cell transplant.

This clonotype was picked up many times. CDR3 nucleotides: TGTGCCAGCTCACCACGAGTCACTAGTAACACCGGGGAGCTGTTTTTT. Encoded protein: CASSPRVTSNTGELFF. The chain links TRBV18 to TRBJ2-2; maybe TRBD2 (5 bases). Germline V lookup: CDR1 KGHSH, CDR2 LQKENI. V shed 1 base and J shed 2 bases, with 11 bases lying between them. This CDR3 is built from 16 residues.

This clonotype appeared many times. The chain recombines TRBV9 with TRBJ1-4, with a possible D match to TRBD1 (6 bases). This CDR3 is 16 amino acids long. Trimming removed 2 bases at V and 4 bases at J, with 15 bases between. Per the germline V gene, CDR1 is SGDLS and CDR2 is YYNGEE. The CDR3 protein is CASSVRAGDFNEKLFF. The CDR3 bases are TGTGCCAGCAGCGTCCGGGCAGGGGACTTTAATGAAAAACTGTTTTTT.

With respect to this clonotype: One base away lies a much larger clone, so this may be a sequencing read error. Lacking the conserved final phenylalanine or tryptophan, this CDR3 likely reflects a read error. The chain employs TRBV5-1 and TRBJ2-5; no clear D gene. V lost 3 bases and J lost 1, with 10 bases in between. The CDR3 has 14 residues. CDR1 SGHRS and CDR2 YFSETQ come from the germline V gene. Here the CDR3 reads CASSYGRPQETQYV. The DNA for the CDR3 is TGCGCCAGCAGCTACGGCAGGCCCCAAGAGACCCAGTACGTC.

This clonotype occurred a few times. The CDR3 DNA reads as TGTGCCTTTACAGGGAGGGGGCCGGGGTACGAGCAGTACTTC. It codes for CAFTGRGPGYEQYF. The chain joins TRBV30 to TRBJ2-7; D tentatively reads TRBD1 or TRBD2 (7 bases each). V lost 7 bases and J lost 4, with 20 bases in between. The CDR3 length is 14 residues. The germline V gene has CDR1 GTSNPN and CDR2 SVGIG (reference sequence). Combining the CDR3 with reference TRBV30 and TRBJ2-7 gives the whole variable domain SQTIHQWPATLVQPVGSPLSLECTVEGTSNPNLYWYRQAAGRGLQLLFYSVGIGQISSEVPQNLSASRPQDRQFILSSKKLLLSDSGFYLCAFTGRGPGYEQYFGPGTRLTVT.

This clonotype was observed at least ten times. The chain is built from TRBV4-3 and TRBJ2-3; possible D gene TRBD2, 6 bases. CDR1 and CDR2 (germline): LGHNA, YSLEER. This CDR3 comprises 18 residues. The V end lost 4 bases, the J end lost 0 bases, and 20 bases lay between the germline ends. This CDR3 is CASSLRGPGRGSTDTQYF. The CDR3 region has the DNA TGCGCCAGCAGCCTAAGGGGCCCTGGGCGGGGCAGCACAGATACGCAGTATTTT.

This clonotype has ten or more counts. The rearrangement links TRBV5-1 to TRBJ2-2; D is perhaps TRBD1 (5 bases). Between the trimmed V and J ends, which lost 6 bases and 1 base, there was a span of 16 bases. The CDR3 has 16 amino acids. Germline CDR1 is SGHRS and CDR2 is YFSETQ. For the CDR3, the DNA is TGCGCCAGCACGATAAGGGGCCTCTTGAACACCGGGGAGCTGTTTTTT. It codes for CASTIRGLLNTGELFF.

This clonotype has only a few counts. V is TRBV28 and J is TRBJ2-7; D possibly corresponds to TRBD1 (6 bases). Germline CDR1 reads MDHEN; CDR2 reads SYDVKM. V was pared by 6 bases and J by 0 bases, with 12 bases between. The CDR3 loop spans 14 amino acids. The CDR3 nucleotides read TGTGCCAGCAGATCCCAGACAGGCTCCTACGAGCAGTACTTC. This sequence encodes CASRSQTGSYEQYF. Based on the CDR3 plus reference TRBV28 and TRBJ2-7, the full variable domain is DVKVTQSSRYLVKRTGEKVFLECVQDMDHENMFWYRQDPGLGLRLIYFSYDVKMKEKGDIPEGYSVSREKKERFSLILESASTNQTSMYLCASRSQTGSYEQYFGPGTRLTVT.

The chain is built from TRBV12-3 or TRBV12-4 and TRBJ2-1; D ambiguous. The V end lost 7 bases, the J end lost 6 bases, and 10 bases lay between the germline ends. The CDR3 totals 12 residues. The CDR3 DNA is TGTGCCAGCAACCCCGACGGCAATGAGCAGTTCTTC. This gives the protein CASNPDGNEQFF.

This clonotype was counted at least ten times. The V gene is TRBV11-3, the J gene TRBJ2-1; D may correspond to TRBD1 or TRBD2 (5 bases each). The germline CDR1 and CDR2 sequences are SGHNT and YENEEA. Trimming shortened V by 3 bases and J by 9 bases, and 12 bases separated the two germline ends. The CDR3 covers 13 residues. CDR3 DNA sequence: TGTGCCAGCAGCTTCGGCGAGGGGAGTGAGCAGTTCTTC. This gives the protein CASSFGEGSEQFF.

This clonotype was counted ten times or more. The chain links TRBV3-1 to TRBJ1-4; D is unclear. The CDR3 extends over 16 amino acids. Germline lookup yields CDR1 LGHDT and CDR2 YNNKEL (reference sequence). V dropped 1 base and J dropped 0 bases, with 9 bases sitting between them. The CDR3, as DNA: TGTGCCAGCAGCCAAGGGCTGAAGGCAACTAATGAAAAACTGTTTTTT. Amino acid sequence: CASSQGLKATNEKLFF.

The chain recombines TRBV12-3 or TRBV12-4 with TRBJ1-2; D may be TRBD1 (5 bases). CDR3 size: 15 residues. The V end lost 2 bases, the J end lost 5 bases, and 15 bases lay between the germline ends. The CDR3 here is CASSLRGPEGYGYTF. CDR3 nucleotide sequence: TGTGCCAGCAGTTTAAGGGGACCAGAGGGGTATGGCTACACCTTC.

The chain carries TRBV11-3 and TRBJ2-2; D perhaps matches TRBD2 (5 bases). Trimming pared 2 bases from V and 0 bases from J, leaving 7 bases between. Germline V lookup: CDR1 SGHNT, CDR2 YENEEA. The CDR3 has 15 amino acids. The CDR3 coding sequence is TGTGCCAGCAGCTTAAGAGCGGCGAACACCGGGGAGCTGTTTTTT. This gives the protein CASSLRAANTGELFF.

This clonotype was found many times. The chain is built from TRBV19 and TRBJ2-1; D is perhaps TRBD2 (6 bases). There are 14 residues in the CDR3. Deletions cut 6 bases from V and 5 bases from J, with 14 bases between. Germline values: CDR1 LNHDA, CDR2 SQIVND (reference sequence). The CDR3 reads CASRDYEADNEQFF. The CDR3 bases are TGTGCCAGTAGGGACTACGAGGCGGACAATGAGCAGTTCTTC.

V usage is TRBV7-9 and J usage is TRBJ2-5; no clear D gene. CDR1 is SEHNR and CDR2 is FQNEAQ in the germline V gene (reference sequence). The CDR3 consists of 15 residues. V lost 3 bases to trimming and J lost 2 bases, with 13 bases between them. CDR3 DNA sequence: TGTGCCAGCAGCTTCGGAAGACAACCGCAAGAGACCCAGTACTTC. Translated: CASSFGRQPQETQYF.

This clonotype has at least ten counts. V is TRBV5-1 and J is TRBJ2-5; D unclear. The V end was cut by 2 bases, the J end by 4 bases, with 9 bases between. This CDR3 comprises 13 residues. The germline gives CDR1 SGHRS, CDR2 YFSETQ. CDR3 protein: CASSFSVRETQYF. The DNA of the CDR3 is TGCGCCAGCAGCTTTTCGGTGAGAGAGACCCAGTACTTC.

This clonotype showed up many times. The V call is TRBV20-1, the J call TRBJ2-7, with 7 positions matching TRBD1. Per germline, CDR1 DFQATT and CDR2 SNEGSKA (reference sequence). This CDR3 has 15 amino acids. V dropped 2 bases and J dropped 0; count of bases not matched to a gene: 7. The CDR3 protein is CSARIPGTASYEQYF. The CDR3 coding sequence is TGCAGTGCTAGAATACCCGGGACAGCCTCCTACGAGCAGTACTTC.

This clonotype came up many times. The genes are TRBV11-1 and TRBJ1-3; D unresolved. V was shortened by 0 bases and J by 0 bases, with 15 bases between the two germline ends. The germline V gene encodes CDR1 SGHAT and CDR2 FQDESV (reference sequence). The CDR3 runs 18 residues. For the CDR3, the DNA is TGTGCCAGCAGCTTAGCGCGGTGGGTGACGAGCTCTGGAAACACCATATATTTT. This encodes CASSLARWVTSSGNTIYF. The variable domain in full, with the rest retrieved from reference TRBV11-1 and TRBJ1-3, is EAEVAQSPRYKITEKSQAVAFWCDPISGHATLYWYRQILGQGPELLVQFQDESVVDDSQLPKDRFSAERLKGVDSTLKIQPAELGDSAMYLCASSLARWVTSSGNTIYFGEGSWLTVV.

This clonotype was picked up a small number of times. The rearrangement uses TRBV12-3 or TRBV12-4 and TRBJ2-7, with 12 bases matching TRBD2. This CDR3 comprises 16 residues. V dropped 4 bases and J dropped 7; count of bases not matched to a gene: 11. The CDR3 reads CASSSSSSGRASEQYF. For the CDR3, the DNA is TGTGCCAGCAGTTCCTCATCTAGCGGGAGGGCCTCTGAGCAGTACTTC.

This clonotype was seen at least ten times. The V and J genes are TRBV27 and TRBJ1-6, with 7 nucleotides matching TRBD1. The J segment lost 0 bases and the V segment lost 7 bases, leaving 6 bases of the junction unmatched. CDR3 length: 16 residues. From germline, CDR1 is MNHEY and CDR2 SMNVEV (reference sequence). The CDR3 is CASTLQGSSYNSPLHF. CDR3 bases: TGTGCCAGCACCCTACAGGGGAGCTCCTATAATTCACCCCTCCACTTT.

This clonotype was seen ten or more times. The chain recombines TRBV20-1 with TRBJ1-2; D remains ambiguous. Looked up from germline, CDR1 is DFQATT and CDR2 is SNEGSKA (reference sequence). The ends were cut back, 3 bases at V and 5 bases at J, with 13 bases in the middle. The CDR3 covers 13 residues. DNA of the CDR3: TGCAGTGCTAGCTTTCCGGGAAGGTATGGCTACACCTTC. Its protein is CSASFPGRYGYTF.

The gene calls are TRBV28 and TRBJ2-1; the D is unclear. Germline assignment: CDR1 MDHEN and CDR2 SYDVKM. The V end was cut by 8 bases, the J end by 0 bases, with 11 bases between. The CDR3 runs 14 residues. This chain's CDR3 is CASSRTLSYNEQFF. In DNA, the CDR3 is TGTGCCAGCTCAAGGACCCTCTCCTACAATGAGCAGTTCTTC.

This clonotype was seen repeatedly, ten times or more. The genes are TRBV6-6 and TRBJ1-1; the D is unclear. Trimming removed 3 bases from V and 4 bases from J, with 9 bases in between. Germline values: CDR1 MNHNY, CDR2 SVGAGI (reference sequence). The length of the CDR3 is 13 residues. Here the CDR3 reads CASSYGRITEAFF. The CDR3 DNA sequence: TGTGCCAGCAGTTATGGTCGCATCACTGAAGCTTTCTTT.

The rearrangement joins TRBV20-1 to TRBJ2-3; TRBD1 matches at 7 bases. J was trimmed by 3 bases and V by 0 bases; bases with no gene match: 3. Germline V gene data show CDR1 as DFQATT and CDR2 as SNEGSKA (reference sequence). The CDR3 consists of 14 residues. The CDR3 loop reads CSARDPRGTDTQYF. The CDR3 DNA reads TGCAGTGCTAGAGATCCCAGGGGGACAGATACGCAGTATTTT.

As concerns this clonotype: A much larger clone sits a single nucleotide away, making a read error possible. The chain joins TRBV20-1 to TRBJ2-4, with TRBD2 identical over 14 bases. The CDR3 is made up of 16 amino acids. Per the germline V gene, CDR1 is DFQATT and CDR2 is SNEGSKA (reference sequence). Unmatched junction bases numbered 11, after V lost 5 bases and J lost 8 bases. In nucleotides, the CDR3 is TGCAGTGCTCCTAGACTAGCGGGAGGGCCGGCGCACATTCAGTACTTC. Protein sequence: CSAPRLAGGPAHIQYF.

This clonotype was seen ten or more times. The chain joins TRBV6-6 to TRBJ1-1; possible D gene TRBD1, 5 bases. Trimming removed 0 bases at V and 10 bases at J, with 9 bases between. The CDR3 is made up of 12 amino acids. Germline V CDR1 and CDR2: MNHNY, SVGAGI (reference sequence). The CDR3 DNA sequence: TGTGCCAGCAGTTACTCCCAGGGTGGAGCTTTCTTT. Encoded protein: CASSYSQGGAFF.

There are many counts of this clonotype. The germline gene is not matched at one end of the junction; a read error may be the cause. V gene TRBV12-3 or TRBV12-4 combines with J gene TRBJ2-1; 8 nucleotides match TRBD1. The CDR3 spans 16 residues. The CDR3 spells CAISLVPGQENNEQFF. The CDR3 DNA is TGTGCCATCAGTTTGGTGCCGGGACAGGAGAACAATGAGCAGTTCTTC.

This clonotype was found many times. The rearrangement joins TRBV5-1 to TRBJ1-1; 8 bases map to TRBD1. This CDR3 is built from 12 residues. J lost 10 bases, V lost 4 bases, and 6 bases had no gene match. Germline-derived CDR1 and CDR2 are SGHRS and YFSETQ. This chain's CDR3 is CASSIDRGGAFF. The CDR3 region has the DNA TGCGCCAGCAGCATAGACAGGGGTGGAGCTTTCTTT.

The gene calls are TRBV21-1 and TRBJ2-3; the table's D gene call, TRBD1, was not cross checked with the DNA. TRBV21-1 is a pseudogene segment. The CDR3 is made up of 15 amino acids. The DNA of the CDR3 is TGTGCCAGCAGCAAAAAGGGGAACGCCACAGATACGCAGTATTTT. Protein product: CASSKKGNATDTQYF.

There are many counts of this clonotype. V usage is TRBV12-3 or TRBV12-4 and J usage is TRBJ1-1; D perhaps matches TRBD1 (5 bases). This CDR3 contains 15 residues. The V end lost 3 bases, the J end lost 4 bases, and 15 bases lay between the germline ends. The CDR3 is CASSFQGSYITEAFF. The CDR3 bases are TGTGCCAGCAGTTTCCAGGGTAGCTATATCACTGAAGCTTTCTTT.